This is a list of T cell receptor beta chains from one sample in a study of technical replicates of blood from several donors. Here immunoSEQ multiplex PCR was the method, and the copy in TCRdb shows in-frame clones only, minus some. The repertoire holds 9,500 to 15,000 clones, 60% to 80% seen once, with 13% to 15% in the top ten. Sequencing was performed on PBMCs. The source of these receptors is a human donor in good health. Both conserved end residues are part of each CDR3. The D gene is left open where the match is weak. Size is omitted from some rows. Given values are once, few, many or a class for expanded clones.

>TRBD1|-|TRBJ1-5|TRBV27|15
TGTGCCAGCAGTTTGGGACAGGGCCACAATCAGCCCCAGCATTTT
CASSLGQGHNQPQHF
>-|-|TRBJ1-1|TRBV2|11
TGTGCCAGCCGAGAGGGCTCTGAAGCTTTCTTT
CASREGSEAFF
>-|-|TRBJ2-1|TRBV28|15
TGTGCCAGCAGTTTATCGGGACACGTCCACAATGAGCAGTTCTTC
CASSLSGHVHNEQFF
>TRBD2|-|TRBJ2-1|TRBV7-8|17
TGTGCCAGCAGCTTAGCGCCGTCTAGCGGGAGCCACAATGAGCAGTTCTTC
CASSLAPSSGSHNEQFF
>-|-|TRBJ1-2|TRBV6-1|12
TGTGCCAGCGAGGGGAGGGCTGGGGGCTACACCTTC
CASEGRAGGYTF
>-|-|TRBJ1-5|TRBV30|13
TGTGCCTGGAGTGCAAGGGAGGGGCAGCCCCAGCATTTT
CAWSAREGQPQHF
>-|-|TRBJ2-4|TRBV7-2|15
TGTGCCAGCACCACCTCCCCAGTATCCTCCTACATTCAGTACTTC
CASTTSPVSSYIQYF
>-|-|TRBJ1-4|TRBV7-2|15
TGTGCCAGCAGCATCTCCGGGACTAGAAATGAAAAACTGTTTTTT
CASSISGTRNEKLFF
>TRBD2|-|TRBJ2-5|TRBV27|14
TGTGCCAGCAGTCTCGGACTAGCAGTGGAGACCCAGTACTTC
CASSLGLAVETQYF
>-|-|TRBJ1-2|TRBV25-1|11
TGTGCCAGCGGAGAGGGAGAGGGCTACACCTTC
CASGEGEGYTF
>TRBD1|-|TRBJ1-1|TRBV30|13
TGTGCCTGGAGCACCCGGGACAGGGGACCAGCTTTCTTT
CAWSTRDRGPAFF
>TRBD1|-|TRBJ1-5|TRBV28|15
TGTGCCAGCAGTGCCCGGACAGGGGGAAATCAGCCCCAGCATTTT
CASSARTGGNQPQHF
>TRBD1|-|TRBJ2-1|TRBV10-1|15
TGCGCCAGCAGTCAGGGGGTAAGCTCCTACAATGAGCAGTTCTTC
CASSQGVSSYNEQFF
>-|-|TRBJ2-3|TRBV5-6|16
TGTGCCAGCAGCTTGGCCGGTCTTTTACGGGGGGATACGCAGTATTTT
CASSLAGLLRGDTQYF
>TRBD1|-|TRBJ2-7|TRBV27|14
TGTGCCAGCAGTCCCCGGACAGGGACCTACGAGCAGTACTTC
CASSPRTGTYEQYF
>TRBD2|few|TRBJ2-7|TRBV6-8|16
TGTGCCAGCAGTTCGACCCGGGAGGGCCGGATCTACGAGCAGTACTTC
CASSSTREGRIYEQYF
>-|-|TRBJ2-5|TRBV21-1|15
TGTGCCAGCACCTACGACAGGTTTAAAGGGGAGACCCAGTACTTC
CASTYDRFKGETQYF
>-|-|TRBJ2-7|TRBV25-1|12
TGTGCCAGCAGTGAAGAGTCTTACGAGCAGTACTTC
CASSEESYEQYF
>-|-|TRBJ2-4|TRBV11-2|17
TGTGCCAGCAGCTTTGGACCATATGTGGGGGGACAAAACATTCAGTACTTC
CASSFGPYVGGQNIQYF
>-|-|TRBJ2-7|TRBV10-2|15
TGCGCCAGCAGTGAGTCGGGGGGTAGCTCCTACGAGCAGTACTTC
CASSESGGSSYEQYF
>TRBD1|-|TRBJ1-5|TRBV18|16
TGTGCCAGCTCACCTGCCGGGACAGGGCCCATGAAGCCCCAGCATTTT
CASSPAGTGPMKPQHF
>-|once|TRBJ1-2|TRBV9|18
TGTGCCAGCAGCGTAGACCCGCCTGACAGCCTTTCCTTCTATGGCTACACCTTC
CASSVDPPDSLSFYGYTF
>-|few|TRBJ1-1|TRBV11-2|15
TGTGCCAGCAGCCCTCTTGGACAGCAGAACACTGAAGCTTTCTTT
CASSPLGQQNTEAFF
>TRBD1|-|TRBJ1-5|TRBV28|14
TGTGCCAGCAGTCCTGGGACAGGCTTTCAGCCCCAGCATTTT
CASSPGTGFQPQHF
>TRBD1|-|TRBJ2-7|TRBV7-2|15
TGTGCCAGCAGCGTGACGGGACAGGGAACCTACGAGCAGTACTTC
CASSVTGQGTYEQYF
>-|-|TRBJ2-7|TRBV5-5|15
TGTGCCAGCAGCCTCCAGGGGATGGGAGCCTACGAGCAGTACTTC
CASSLQGMGAYEQYF
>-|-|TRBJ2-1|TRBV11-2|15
TGTGCCAGCAGCTTAGATAGTAGCGGTTACAATGAGCAGTTCTTC
CASSLDSSGYNEQFF
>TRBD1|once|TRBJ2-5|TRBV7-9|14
TGTGCCAGCAGCTCAGGGGGCGCTGGGGAGACCCAGTACTTC
CASSSGGAGETQYF
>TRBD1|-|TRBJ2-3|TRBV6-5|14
TGTGCCAGCAGTTACAGGGGGCCGGGGGATACGCAGTATTTT
CASSYRGPGDTQYF
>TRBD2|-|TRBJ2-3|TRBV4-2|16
TGTGCCAGCAGCCCCGTTAGCGGGATGATCACAGATACGCAGTATTTT
CASSPVSGMITDTQYF
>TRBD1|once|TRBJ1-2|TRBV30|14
TGTGCCTGGATTCCCTGGACAGGGGGCTATGGCTACACCTTC
CAWIPWTGGYGYTF
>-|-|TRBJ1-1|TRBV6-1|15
TGTGCCAGCAGTGATGGGGGGAAAGGGGACACTGAAGCTTTCTTT
CASSDGGKGDTEAFF
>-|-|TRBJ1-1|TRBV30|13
TGTGCCTGGAGTGTAAGGGGGAGCACTGAAGCTTTCTTT
CAWSVRGSTEAFF
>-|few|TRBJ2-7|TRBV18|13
TGTGCCAGCTCACCGGCCGCGGCCTACGAGCAGTACTTC
CASSPAAAYEQYF
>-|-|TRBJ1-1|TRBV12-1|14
TGTGCCAGCAGCTTTGCGCCCCCCGGGGCTGAAGCTTTCTTT
CASSFAPPGAEAFF
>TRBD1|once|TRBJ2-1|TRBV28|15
TGTGCCAGCAGTGGGGGGGGACAGGGCTACAATGAGCAGTTCTTC
CASSGGGQGYNEQFF
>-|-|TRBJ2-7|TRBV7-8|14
TGTGCCAGCAGCCAAAGGGGGACGAAATACGAGCAGTACTTC
CASSQRGTKYEQYF
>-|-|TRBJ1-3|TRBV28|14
TGTGCCAGCAGGAGGGGGAACTCTGGAAACACCATATATTTT
CASRRGNSGNTIYF
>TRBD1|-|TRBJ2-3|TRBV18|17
TGTGCCAGCTCACCACCGGGGACAGGGGGCACCACAGATACGCAGTATTTT
CASSPPGTGGTTDTQYF
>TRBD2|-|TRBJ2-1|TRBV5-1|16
TGCGCCAGCAGCGCCCTACTAGCGGGAGGGGTCAATGAGCAGTTCTTC
CASSALLAGGVNEQFF
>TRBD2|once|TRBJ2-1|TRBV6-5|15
TGTGCCAGCAGCCCCCAGGCGGGAGGCCAATTGGGGCAGTTCTTC
CASSPQAGGQLGQFF
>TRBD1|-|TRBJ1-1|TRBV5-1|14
TGCGCCAGCAGCTTGGTGGGACAGGACACTGAAGCTTTCTTT
CASSLVGQDTEAFF
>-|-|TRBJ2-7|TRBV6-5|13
TGTGCCAGCAGGGCGTGGGGCGCCACCGAGCAGTACTTC
CASRAWGATEQYF
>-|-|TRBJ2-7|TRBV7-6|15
TGTGCCAGCAGCTCCCTCCAGGGGGGTATTAACGAGCAGTACTTC
CASSSLQGGINEQYF
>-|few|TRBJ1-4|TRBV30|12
TGTGCCTGGAGTGTACTTAATGAAAAACTGTTTTTT
CAWSVLNEKLFF
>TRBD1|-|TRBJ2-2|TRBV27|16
TGTGCCAGCAGGCCTTGGCAGGGGGCGAACACCGGGGAGCTGTTTTTT
CASRPWQGANTGELFF
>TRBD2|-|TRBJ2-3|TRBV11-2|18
TGTGCCAGCAGCCTCCCCGGCGGACTAGCGGGAAGCACAGATACGCAGTATTTT
CASSLPGGLAGSTDTQYF
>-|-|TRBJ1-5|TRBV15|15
TGTGCCACCAGCAGAGGGGCCCATAGCAATCAGCCCCAGCATTTT
CATSRGAHSNQPQHF
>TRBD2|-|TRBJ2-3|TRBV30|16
TGTGCCTGGAGTATTTCGGCTAGCGGGAGTAGAGATACGCAGTATTTT
CAWSISASGSRDTQYF
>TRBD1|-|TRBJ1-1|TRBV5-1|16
TGCGCCAGCAGCCGCGGACAGGGACAAGTAAGGACTGAAGCTTTCTTT
CASSRGQGQVRTEAFF